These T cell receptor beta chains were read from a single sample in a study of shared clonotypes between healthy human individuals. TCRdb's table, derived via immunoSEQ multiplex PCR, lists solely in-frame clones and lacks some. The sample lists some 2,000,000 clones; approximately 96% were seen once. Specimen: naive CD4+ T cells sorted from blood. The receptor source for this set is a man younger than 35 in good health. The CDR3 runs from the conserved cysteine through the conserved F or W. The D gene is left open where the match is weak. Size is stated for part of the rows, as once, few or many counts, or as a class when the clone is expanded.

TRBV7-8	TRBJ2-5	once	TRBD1	TGTGCCAGCACCTTACAGGGGCCCCAAGAGACCCAGTACTTC	CASTLQGPQETQYF
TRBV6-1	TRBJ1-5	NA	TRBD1	TGTGCCAGCAGTCGAGGGGACAGATACAATCAGCCCCAGCATTTT	CASSRGDRYNQPQHF
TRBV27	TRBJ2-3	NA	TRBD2	TGTGCCAGCAGTTTAAATGGACTAGCGGGGGGTCCCATAAGAACAGATACGCAGTATTTT	CASSLNGLAGGPIRTDTQYF
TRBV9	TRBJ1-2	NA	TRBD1	TGTGCCAGCAGCGTAGAGGGGGACAGGGCTGGCTACACCTTC	CASSVEGDRAGYTF
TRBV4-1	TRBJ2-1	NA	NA	TGCGCCAGCAGCCAAGGCAGGGAAGGGGGCAATGAGCAGTTCTTC	CASSQGREGGNEQFF
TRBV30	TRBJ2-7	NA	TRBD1	TGTGCCTGGAGTGCTAGACAGGGAGCCGAGCAGTACTTC	CAWSARQGAEQYF
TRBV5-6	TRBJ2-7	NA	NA	TGTGCCAGCAGCTTATCTGTTACCTACGAGCAGTACTTC	CASSLSVTYEQYF
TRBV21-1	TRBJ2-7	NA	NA	TGTGCCAGCAGCAGTCTCTCGGGAGGGCAGTACTTC	CASSSLSGGQYF
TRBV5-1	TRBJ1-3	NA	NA	TGCGCCAGCAGCTTAGATCCCCCGAGCTCTGGAAACACCATATATTTT	CASSLDPPSSGNTIYF
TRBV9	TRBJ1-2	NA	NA	TGTGCCAGCAGCACACGGGACGGAATATATGGCTACACCTTC	CASSTRDGIYGYTF
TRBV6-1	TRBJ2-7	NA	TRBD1	TGTGCCAGCAGTGGACAGGGCTACTACGAGCAGTACTTC	CASSGQGYYEQYF
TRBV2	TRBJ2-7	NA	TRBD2	TGTGCCAGCAGAGGGGGCCCTACTAGCGGGAGTAGGGGCTTCGAGCAGTACTTC	CASRGGPTSGSRGFEQYF
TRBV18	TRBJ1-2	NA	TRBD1	TGTGCCAGCTCGCCGGGACAGGGTTTTGGCTACACCTTC	CASSPGQGFGYTF
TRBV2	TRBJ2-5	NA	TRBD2	TGTGCCTCTGACCCGGGACTAGTGGAGACCCAGTACTTC	CASDPGLVETQYF
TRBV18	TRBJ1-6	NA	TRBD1	TGTGCCAGCTCCAGGGACAGAGACAATTCACCCCTCCACTTT	CASSRDRDNSPLHF
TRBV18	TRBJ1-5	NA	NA	TGTGCCAGCTCAATTCCCAATCAGCCCCAGCATTTT	CASSIPNQPQHF